This entry is about one T cell receptor (beta chain). These data come from a study of T cell changes during pregnancy in multiple sclerosis. This CDR3 spans 15 amino acids. With 4 bases clipped from V and 2 bases from J, the junction kept 7 bases outside the gene matches. Germline CDR1 is SGHNT and CDR2 is YYREEE (reference sequence). Libraries were prepared by immunoSEQ multiplex PCR; TCRdb keeps only in-frame clonotypes and omits some of them. The table has some 99,000 clones, roughly 92% seen once. The input for sequencing was peripheral blood, taken after pregnancy. The receptor's source is a female donor with multiple sclerosis, enrolled in a pregnancy study. V is TRBV5-4 and J is TRBJ2-7; 9 bases align to TRBD1. The chain's CDR3 is CASSAPGQGAYEQYF. The CDR3 DNA is TGTGCCAGCAGCGCGCCGGGACAGGGAGCCTACGAGCAGTACTTC.